Detailed here is one TCR beta chain. Its antigen is undetermined. The data stem from a study of cytomegalovirus exposure and HLA in healthy donors. On the study more broadly: As released early, the data held approximately 80 million unique TCRs from HLA-typed donors. Study-level points and caveats: For presence/absence analyses, sequencing depth was assumed to be roughly uniform across donors.

PCR was performed using 60 Vbeta and 13 Jbeta primers. Here immunoSEQ multiplex PCR was the method, and the copy in TCRdb shows in-frame clones only, minus some. The table shows tens of thousands of clones, with over 60% occurring only once. The sequenced sample consisted of PBMCs. This TCR was sampled from a middle-aged man in good health and CMV-seropositive.

The CDR3 protein is CASIATGFEKLFF. As DNA, the CDR3 is TGTGCCAGCATCGCGACAGGGTTTGAAAAACTGTTTTTT. The genes are TRBV28 and TRBJ1-4, with 7 nucleotides matching TRBD1. The CDR3 contains 13 residues. Germline V CDR1 and CDR2: MDHEN, SYDVKM. V lost 7 bases and J lost 7; bases outside the gene matches: 6. The variable domain in full, with the rest retrieved from reference TRBV28 and TRBJ1-4, is DVKVTQSSRYLVKRTGEKVFLECVQDMDHENMFWYRQDPGLGLRLIYFSYDVKMKEKGDIPEGYSVSREKKERFSLILESASTNQTSMYLCASIATGFEKLFFGSGTQLSVL.